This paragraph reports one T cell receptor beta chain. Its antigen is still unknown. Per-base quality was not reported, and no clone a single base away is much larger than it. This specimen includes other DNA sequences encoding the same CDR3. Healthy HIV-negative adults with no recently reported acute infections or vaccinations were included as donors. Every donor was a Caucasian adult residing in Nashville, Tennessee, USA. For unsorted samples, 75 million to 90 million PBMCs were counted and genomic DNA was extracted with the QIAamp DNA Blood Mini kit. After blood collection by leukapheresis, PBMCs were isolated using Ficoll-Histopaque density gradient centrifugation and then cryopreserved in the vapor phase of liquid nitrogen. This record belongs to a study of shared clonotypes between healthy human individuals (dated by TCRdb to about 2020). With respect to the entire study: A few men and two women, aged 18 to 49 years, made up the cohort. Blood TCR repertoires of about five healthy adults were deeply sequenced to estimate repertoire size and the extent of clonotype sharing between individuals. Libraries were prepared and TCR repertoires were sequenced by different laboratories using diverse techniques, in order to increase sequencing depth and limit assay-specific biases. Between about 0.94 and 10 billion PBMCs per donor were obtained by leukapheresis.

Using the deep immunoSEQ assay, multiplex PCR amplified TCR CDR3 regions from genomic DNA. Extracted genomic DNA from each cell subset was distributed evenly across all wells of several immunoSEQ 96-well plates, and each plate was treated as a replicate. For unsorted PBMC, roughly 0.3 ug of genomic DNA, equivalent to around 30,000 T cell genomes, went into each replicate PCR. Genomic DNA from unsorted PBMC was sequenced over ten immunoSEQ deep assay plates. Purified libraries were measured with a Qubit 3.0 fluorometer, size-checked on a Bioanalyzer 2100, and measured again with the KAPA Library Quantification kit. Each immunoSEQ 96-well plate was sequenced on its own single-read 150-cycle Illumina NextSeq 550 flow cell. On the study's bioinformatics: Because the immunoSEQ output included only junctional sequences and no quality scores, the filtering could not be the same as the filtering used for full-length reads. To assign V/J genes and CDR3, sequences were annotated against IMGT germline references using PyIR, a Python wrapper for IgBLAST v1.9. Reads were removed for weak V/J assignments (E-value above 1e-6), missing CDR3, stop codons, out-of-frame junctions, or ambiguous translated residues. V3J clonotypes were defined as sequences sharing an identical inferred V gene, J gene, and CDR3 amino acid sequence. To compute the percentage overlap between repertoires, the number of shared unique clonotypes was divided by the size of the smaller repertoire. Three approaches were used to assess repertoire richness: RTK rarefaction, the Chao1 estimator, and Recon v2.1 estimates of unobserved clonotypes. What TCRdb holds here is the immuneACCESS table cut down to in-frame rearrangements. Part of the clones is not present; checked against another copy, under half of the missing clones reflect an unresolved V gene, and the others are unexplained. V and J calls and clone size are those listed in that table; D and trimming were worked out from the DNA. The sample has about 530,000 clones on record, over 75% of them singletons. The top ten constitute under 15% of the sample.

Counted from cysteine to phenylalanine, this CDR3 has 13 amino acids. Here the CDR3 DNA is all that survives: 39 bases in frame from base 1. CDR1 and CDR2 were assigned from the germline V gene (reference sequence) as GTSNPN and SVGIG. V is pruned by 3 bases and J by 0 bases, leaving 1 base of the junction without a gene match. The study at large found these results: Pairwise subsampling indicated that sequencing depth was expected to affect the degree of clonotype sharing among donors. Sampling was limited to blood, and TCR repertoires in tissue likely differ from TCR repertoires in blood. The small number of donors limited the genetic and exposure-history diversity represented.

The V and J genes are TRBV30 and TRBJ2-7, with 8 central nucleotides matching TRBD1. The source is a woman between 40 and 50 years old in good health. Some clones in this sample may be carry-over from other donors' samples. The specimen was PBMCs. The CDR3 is CAWRDRVSYEQYF. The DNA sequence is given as TGTGCCTGGAGGGACAGGGTCTCCTACGAGCAGTACTTC.